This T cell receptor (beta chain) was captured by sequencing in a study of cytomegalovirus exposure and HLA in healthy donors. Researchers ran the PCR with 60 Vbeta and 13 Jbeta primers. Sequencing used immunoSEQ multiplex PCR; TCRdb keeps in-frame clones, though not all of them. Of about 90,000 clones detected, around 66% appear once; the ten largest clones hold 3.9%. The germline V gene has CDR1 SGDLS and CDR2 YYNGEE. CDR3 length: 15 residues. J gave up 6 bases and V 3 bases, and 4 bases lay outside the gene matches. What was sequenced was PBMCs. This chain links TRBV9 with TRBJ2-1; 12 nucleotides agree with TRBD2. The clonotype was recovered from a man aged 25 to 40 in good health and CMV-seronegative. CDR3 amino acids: CASSDLAGGPNEQFF. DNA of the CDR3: TGTGCCAGCAGCGACCTAGCGGGAGGGCCCAATGAGCAGTTCTTC.